This T cell receptor (beta chain) was documented in a study of T-cell memory formation after mild COVID-19. Each CDR3 protein is one row after TCRdb ran MiXCR on the 5' RACE reads. The sample yields around 450,000 distinct CDR3 sequences, around 20% seen once. Study findings and constraints: Some clones that responded were present in memory (sampled pre-infection), which suggests cross-reactive memory joined.

For this clonotype: The antigen remains unidentified.

V was shortened by 5 bases and J by 0 bases, with 15 bases between the two germline ends. The CDR3 is made up of 16 amino acids. Sequencing input: PBMCs or a T cell subset sorted from them (not recorded which). The gene calls are TRBV12-3 or TRBV12-4 and TRBJ2-3, with D tentatively TRBD2 (6 bases). The sequence was collected from an adult woman who had mild COVID-19 (a few samples of this study predate the infection). Cell type and time point are not known. CDR3 coding DNA: TGTGCCAGCAGTCAGCTCGGGGGAACTAGCACAGATACGCAGTATTTT. Its protein product is CASSQLGGTSTDTQYF.